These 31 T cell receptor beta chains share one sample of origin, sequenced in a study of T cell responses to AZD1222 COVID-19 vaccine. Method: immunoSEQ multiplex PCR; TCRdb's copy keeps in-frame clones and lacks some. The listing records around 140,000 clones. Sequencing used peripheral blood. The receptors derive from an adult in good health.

CDR3 residues: CAISEGGTSRPNEKLFF. The CDR3 nucleotides are TGTGCCATCAGTGAGGGAGGGACCTCAAGACCTAATGAAAAACTGTTTTTT. The J gene is TRBJ1-4, the V gene TRBV10-3; maybe TRBD1 (5 bases). CDR3 length: 17 residues. The germline V gene has CDR1 ENHRY and CDR2 SYGVKD. V lost 2 bases, J lost 3 bases, and 16 bases lay in between.

CDR3 amino acids: CASSPGTPSTNEKLFF. CDR3 bases: TGTGCCAGCTCACCTGGGACACCTTCAACTAATGAAAAACTGTTTTTT. The chain combines TRBV18 with TRBJ1-4, with D maybe TRBD1 (6 bases). This CDR3 is built from 16 residues. The germline V and J ends were trimmed by 3 bases and 0 bases, with 11 bases remaining between them. Germline V gene sequence: CDR1 KGHSH, CDR2 LQKENI.

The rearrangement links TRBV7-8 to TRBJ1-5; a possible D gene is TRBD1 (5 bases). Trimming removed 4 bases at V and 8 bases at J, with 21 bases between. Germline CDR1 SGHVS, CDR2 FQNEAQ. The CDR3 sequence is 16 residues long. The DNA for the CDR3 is TGTGCCAGCAGCTCCAACTTGGGGCCTGGAGGTGAGCCCCAGCATTTT. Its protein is CASSSNLGPGGEPQHF.

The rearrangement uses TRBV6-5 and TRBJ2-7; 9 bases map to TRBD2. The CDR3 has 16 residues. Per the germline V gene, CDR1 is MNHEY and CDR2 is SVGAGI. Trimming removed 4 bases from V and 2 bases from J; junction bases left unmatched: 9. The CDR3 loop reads CASSSHGSGGPYEQYF. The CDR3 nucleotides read TGTGCCAGCAGTTCGCACGGTAGCGGGGGCCCCTACGAGCAGTACTTC.

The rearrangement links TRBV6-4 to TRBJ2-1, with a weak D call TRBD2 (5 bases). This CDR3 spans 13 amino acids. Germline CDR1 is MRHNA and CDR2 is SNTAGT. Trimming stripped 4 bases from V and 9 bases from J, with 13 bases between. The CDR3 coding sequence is TGTGCCAGCAGTGGTGTGTTTCGGGGTGAGCAGTTCTTC. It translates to CASSGVFRGEQFF.

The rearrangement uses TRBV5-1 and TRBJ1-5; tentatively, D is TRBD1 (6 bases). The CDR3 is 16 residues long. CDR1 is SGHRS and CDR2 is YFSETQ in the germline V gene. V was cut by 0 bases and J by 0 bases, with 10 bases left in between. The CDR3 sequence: CASSLGTDYSNQPQHF. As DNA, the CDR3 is TGCGCCAGCAGCTTGGGGACAGATTATAGCAATCAGCCCCAGCATTTT.

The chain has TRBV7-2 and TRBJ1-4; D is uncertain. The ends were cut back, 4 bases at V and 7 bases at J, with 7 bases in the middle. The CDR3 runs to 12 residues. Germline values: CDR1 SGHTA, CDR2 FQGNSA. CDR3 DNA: TGTGCCAGCAGCTCTGGGGTTGAAAAACTGTTTTTT. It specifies CASSSGVEKLFF.

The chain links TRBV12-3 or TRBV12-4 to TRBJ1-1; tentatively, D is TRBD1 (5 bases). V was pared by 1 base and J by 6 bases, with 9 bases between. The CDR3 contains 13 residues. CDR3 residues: CASSLVGTAEAFF. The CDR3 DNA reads TGTGCCAGCAGTTTAGTCGGGACGGCTGAAGCTTTCTTT.

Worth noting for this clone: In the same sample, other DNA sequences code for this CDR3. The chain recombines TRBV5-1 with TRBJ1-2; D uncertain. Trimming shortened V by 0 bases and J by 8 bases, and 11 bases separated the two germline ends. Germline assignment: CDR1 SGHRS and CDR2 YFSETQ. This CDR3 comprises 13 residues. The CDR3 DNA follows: TGCGCCAGCAGCTTGGGGCAGGCGCGGGGCTACACCTTC. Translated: CASSLGQARGYTF.

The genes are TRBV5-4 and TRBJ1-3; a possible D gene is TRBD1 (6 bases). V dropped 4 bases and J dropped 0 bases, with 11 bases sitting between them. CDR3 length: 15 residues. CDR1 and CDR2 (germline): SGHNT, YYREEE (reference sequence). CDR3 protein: CASSRDMSSGNTIYF. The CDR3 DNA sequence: TGTGCCAGCAGCCGGGACATGAGCTCTGGAAACACCATATATTTT.

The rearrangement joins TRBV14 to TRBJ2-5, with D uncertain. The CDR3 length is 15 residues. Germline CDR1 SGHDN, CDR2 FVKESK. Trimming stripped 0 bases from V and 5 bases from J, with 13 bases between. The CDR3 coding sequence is TGTGCCAGCAGCCAAGAGCAGAGCCGGTGGGAGACCCAGTACTTC. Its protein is CASSQEQSRWETQYF.

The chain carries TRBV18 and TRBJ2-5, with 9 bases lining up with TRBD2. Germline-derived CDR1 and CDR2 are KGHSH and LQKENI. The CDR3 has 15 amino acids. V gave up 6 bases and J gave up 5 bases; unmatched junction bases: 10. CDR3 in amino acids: CASSPTRGGKETQYF. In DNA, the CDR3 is TGTGCCAGCTCCCCGACGCGGGGGGGCAAGGAGACCCAGTACTTC.

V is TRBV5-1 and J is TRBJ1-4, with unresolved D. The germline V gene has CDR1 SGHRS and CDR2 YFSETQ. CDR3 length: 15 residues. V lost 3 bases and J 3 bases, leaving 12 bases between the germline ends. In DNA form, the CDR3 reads TGCGCCAGCAGCTACGAGCTAGGATCTAATGAAAAACTGTTTTTT. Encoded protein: CASSYELGSNEKLFF.

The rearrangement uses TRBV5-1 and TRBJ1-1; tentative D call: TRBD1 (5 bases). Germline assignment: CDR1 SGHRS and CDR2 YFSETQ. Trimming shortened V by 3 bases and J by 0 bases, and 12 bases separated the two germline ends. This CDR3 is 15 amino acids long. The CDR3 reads CASSSGTGMNTEAFF. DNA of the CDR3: TGCGCCAGCAGCTCCGGGACGGGCATGAACACTGAAGCTTTCTTT.

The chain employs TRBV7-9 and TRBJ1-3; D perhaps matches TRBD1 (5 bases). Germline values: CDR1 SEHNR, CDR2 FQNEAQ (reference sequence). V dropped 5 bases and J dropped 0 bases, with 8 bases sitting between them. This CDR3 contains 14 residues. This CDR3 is CASSLQVSGNTIYF. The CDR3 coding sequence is TGTGCCAGCAGCCTACAGGTCTCTGGAAACACCATATATTTT.

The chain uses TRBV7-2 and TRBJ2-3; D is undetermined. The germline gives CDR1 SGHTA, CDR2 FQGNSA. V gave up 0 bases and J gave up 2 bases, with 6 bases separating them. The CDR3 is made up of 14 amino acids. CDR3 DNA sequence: TGTGCCAGCAGCTTAGCGAAAAACACAGATACGCAGTATTTT. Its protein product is CASSLAKNTDTQYF.

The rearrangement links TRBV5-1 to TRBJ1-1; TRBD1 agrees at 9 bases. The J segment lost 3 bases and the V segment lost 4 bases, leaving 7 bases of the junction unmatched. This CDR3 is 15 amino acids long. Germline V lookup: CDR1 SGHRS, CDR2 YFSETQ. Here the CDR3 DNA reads TGCGCCAGCAGCCTGGGGACAGGGAGCGACACTGAAGCTTTCTTT. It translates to CASSLGTGSDTEAFF.

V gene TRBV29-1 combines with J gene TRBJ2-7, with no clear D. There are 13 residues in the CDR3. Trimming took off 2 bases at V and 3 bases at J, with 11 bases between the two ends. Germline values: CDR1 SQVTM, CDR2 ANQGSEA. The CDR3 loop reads CSVEILDSYEQYF. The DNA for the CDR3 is TGCAGCGTTGAAATACTGGATAGCTACGAGCAGTACTTC.

The CDR3 nucleotides are TGTGCCAGTAGTACCTCAGGGTTCGGGGAGCTGTTTTTT. This gives the protein CASSTSGFGELFF. This chain joins TRBV19 and TRBJ2-2, with D perhaps TRBD1 (5 bases). The CDR3 is 13 amino acids. Germline lookup yields CDR1 LNHDA and CDR2 SQIVND (reference sequence). Between the trimmed V and J ends, which lost 4 bases and 7 bases, there was a span of 10 bases.

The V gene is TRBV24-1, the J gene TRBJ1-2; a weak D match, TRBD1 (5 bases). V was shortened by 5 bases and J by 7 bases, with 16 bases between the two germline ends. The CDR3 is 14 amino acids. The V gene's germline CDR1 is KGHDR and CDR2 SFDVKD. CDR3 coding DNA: TGTGCCACCAGTGGGGTAGGGGACCATGGTGGCTACACCTTC. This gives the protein CATSGVGDHGGYTF.

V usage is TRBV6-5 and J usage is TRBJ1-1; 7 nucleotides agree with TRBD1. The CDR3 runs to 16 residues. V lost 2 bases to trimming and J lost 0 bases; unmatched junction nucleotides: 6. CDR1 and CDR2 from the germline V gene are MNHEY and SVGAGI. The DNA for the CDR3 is TGTGCCAGCAGTTACGGAAACAGGGGTATGAACACTGAAGCTTTCTTT. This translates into CASSYGNRGMNTEAFF.

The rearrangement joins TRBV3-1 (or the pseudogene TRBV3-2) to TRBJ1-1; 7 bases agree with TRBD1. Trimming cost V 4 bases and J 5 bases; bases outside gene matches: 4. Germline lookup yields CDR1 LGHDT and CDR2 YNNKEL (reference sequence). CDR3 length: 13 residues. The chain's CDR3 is CASSRQGGTEAFF. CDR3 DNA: TGTGCCAGCAGCCGACAGGGAGGGACTGAAGCTTTCTTT.

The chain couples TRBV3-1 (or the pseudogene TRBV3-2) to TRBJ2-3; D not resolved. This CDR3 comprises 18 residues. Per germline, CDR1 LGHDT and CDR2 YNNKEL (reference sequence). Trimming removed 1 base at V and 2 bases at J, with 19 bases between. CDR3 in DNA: TGTGCCAGCAGCCAAGCCCTAGTACTTAGTGGCCCCACAGATACGCAGTATTTT. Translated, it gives CASSQALVLSGPTDTQYF.

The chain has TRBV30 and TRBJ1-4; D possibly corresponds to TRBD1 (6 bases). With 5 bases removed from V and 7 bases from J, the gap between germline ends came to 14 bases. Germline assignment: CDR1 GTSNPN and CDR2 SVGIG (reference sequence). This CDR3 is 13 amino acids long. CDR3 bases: TGTGCCTGGGCAGCGGGGGGCAGTGAAAAACTGTTTTTT. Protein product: CAWAAGGSEKLFF.

The DNA for the CDR3 is TGTGCCAGTAGTATCACTGGACATATCTCTGGAAACACCATATATTTT. It is translated as CASSITGHISGNTIYF. The gene calls are TRBV19 and TRBJ1-3, with a weak D call TRBD1 (5 bases). Germline-derived CDR1 and CDR2 are LNHDA and SQIVND (reference sequence). Trimming cost V 3 bases and J 0 bases, with 12 bases left between them. This CDR3 region has 16 residues.

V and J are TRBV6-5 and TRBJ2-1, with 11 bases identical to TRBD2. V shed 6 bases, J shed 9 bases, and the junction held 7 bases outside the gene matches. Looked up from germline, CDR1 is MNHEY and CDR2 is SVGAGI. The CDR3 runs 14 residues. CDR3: CASSRSGGAGEQFF. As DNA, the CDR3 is TGTGCCAGCAGCCGTAGCGGGGGGGCCGGTGAGCAGTTCTTC.

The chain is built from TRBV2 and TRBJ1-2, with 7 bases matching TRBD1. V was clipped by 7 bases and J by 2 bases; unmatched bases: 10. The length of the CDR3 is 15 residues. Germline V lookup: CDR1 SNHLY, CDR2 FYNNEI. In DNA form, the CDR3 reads TGTGCCAGCACCCCACAGGGGATTAAGAACTATGGCTACACCTTC. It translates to CASTPQGIKNYGYTF.

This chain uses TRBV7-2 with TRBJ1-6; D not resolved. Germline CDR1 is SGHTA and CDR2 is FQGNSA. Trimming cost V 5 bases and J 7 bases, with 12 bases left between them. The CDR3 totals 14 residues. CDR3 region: CASSPGLINSPLHF. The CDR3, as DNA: TGTGCCAGCAGCCCGGGTCTCATCAATTCACCCCTCCACTTT.

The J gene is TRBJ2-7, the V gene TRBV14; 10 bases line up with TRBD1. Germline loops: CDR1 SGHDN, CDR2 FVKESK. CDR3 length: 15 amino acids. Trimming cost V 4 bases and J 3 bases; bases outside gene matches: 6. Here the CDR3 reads CASSRQTGGVYEQYF. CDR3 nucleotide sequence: TGTGCCAGCAGCCGCCAGACAGGGGGCGTCTACGAGCAGTACTTC.

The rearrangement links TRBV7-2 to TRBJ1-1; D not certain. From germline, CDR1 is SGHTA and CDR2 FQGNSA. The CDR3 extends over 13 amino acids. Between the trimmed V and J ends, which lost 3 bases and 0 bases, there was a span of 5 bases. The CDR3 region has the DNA TGTGCCAGCAGCTTGCAAGTGAACACTGAAGCTTTCTTT. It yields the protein CASSLQVNTEAFF.

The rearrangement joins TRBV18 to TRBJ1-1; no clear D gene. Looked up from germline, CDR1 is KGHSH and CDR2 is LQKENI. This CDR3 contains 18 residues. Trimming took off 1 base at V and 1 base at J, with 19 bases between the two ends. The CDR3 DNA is TGTGCCAGCTCACCACGGTTACAACGTTCAGGACCGAACACTGAAGCTTTCTTT. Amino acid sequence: CASSPRLQRSGPNTEAFF.